This T cell receptor (beta chain) was obtained from a study of human T cells and chemical hapten exposure (dated by TCRdb to 2020 to 2023). Regarding the complete study: For sensitization, 2% DPC in acetone was applied to a roughly 2 cm by roughly 2 cm area of upper inner arm skin. Weekly therapeutic DPC doses were additionally applied to the scalp of patients throughout the approximately 24-week study period. Patch testing on the upper back used Finn chambers containing 0.01% DPC, with scoring done after 6 days according to International Contact Dermatitis Research Group standards. Most of the patients in the cohort were female, and the cohort covered alopecia areata with under or over 50% scalp involvement, alopecia totalis and alopecia universalis. Libraries were pooled for sequencing, and per-sample TCR yields varied mainly because of small differences in library volumes within the pool. The study tracked peripheral blood TCR repertoire changes in vivo during primary and secondary sensitization to the hapten diphenylcyclopropenone (DPC) in alopecia patients. Blood samples were taken from patients before sensitization (week 0) and then at 2, 6 and about 24 weeks after DPC sensitization. For TCR sequencing, blood came from over 25 alopecia patients at anywhere from one to four time points (pre-sensitization, 2, 6 and 24 weeks). Overall study results and their limits: Repeated subsampling changed both the strength of the expansion versus patch-test correlation and the threshold at which that correlation became significant. Because every patient had alopecia, a presumed autoimmune disease, the patients' immune response might differ from that of healthy individuals. The number of TCRs above 1 in 1000 frequency did not change with DPC sensitization; there was no evidence of global repertoire structure alterations. A positive correlation was found between the number of PT1 expanded TCRs and patch test score, with significance reached at thresholds 8, 16 and 32 but not 4. Compared with pre-sensitization or healthy control sets, expanded TCRs formed significantly more large CDR3 similarity clusters, which is consistent with antigen-driven responses.

Inclusive of the bounding cysteine and phenylalanine, the CDR3 is 14 residues long. Solely the CDR3 DNA is kept, with 42 bases framed from the first base. Ends trimmed: V by 4 bases, J by 10 bases; bases unmatched to a gene: 10. The germline V gene sets CDR1 to SQVTM and CDR2 to ANQGSEA. The library relied on RACE. Sequencing took place on a NextSeq 500. During library preparation, unique molecular identifiers were attached to individual cDNA molecules so that TCRs could be counted quantitatively and reproducibly. Both TCR alpha and TCR beta chains were sequenced from each blood RNA sample. From the authors' description of their analysis: Samples had a median of roughly 99,000 TCRs, with a range from roughly 23,224 to 700,000. The Decombinator software suite was used to annotate the V, J and CDR3 of the TCR reads. Every sample was subsampled to the same number of TCRs (28,000) for the PS versus PT1 abundance plots. TCRs were defined as expanded if absent before sensitization and observed at least eight times at the 2-week time point. TCRdb's own reprocessing of the public reads used fastp at Q25 and MiXCR and kept productive beta chains. Each entry is one CDR3 protein sequence, shown with its most common DNA and genes. TCRdb's processing, not the authors' own work, is the source of the V and J calls. The sample table lists 82,000 or so distinct CDR3 sequences, roughly 13% of them with a count of one. The ten largest account for about 5.7% of the sample.

The time point label corresponds to: patch test 3, about 24 weeks after DPC sensitization. Explained via the paper, the treatment or condition label denotes: therapeutic diphenylcyclopropenone sensitization with weekly scalp DPC. At every patch-test visit, the blood draw took place before the patch test was put on. Eligible patients were aged 18 to 70, diagnosed with alopecia, deemed suitable for DPC therapy, and excluded if pregnant. Total RNA was extracted from unfractionated whole blood that had been collected in Tempus Blood RNA tubes. As regards this clonotype: Its antigen is unknown. Per-nucleotide qualities are absent, and no much larger clonotype sits a single base away.

This clonotype originated in a woman in her forties or fifties with alopecia areata. Some clones in this sample may be carry-over from other donors' samples. The sample consisted of whole blood, taken in connection with sensitization to the hapten diphenylcyclopropenone (DPC). Recombination connected TRBV29-1 to TRBJ2-1, with 10 junctional bases fitting TRBD2. The CDR3 here reads CSVGRLAGEGEQFF. The DNA sequence is given as TGCAGCGTTGGGAGGCTAGCGGGAGAAGGGGAGCAGTTCTTC.